One TCR beta chain is described in this entry. Every donor was a Caucasian adult from Nashville, Tennessee. This entry comes from a study of shared clonotypes between healthy human individuals. Genomic DNA of every subset was divided equally among multiple immunoSEQ plates. Some clones are missing from TCRdb's copy, which holds only in-frame ones; the method was immunoSEQ multiplex PCR. The sample shows about 2.4 million clones, roughly 93% of them seen only once. Trimming left V 2 bases short and J 0 bases short, with 8 bases between. Germline V gives CDR1 MNHEY, CDR2 SVGAGI. The CDR3 sequence is 15 residues long.

Sequencing input: naive CD4+ T cells from PBMCs. Subset here: CD45RA+ positively selected. The chain joins TRBV6-5 to TRBJ1-3; D is perhaps TRBD1 (6 bases). The origin of this receptor is a man between 18 and 29 years old in good health. Some clones in this sample may be carry-over from other donors' samples. The CDR3 region is CASSYGGLSGNTIYF. In DNA form, the CDR3 reads TGTGCCAGCAGTTACGGGGGCCTCTCTGGAAACACCATATATTTT.